This entry lists 4 T cell receptor beta chains sequenced from one sample in a study of T cells in Graves' hyperthyroidism and ophthalmopathy (dated by TCRdb to the late 2010s). The method was multiplex PCR. The instrument given in TCRdb is Illumina HiSeq 2000. TCR beta CDR3 regions were amplified from RNA transcripts. For the first round of RT-PCR on the TCR CDR3, the HTBI primer set was used together with the Qiagen OneStep RT-PCR kit. Through fastp at Q25 and MiXCR, TCRdb rebuilt clones from the public reads, retaining in-frame beta chains. Rows matching on CDR3 protein sequence are summarized as one entry with the most common DNA and genes. Recorded for this sample are 660,000 or so distinct CDR3 sequences; around 21% of them occurred a single time. About 35% of the sample lies in the top ten. What was sequenced was blood. Receptors originate from a man aged 30 to 45 with Graves' ophthalmopathy.

This clonotype was picked up a small number of times. The chain recombines TRBV11-2 with TRBJ2-5; 10 bases fit TRBD2. The trim removed 5 bases at V and 5 bases at J, leaving 11 bases unmatched. The CDR3 spans 16 residues. Germline CDR1 is SGHAT and CDR2 is FQNNGV. The CDR3 region has the DNA TGTGCCAGCAGCCCCACAAGCGGGAGGGCCCATGAGACCCAGTACTTC. This translates into CASSPTSGRAHETQYF.

At least ten counts were recorded for this clonotype. This chain links TRBV12-3 or TRBV12-4 with TRBJ2-4, with D possibly being TRBD1 or TRBD2 (6 bases each). V shed 1 base and J shed 6 bases, with 10 bases lying between them. The CDR3 sequence is 14 residues long. CDR3 nucleotide sequence: TGTGCCAGCAGTTTAGAAGGGGGAGGAAACATTCAGTACTTC. This sequence encodes CASSLEGGGNIQYF.

This clonotype has at least ten counts. This chain uses TRBV28 with TRBJ1-1; D is unclear. Trimming pared 4 bases from V and 1 base from J, leaving 7 bases between. The V gene's germline CDR1 is MDHEN and CDR2 SYDVKM. The CDR3 has 13 residues. Written as DNA, the CDR3 is TGTGCCAGCAGTTGGGTGGGGAACACTGAAGCTTTCTTT. Translating it yields CASSWVGNTEAFF.

This clonotype was found a few times. The chain carries TRBV27 and TRBJ1-5, with D possibly TRBD1 on 6 matching bases. Deletions cut 6 bases from V and 5 bases from J, with 17 bases between. CDR1 MNHEY and CDR2 SMNVEV come from the germline V gene (reference sequence). CDR3 length: 15 amino acids. CDR3 coding DNA: TGTGCCAGCAGCTTAGGAACTTCAGGGGATCAGCCCCAGCATTTT. It encodes CASSLGTSGDQPQHF.